Below are 14 T cell receptor beta chains sequenced from a single sample in a study of blood T cell repertoires in COVID-19. The protocol was immunoSEQ multiplex PCR, while the TCRdb copy is restricted to in-frame clones and leaves out a portion. The table includes about 60,000 clones, 80% to 85% detected once. The sequenced sample consisted of peripheral blood. All receptors derive from a human donor in a cohort sampled during active COVID-19.

V usage is TRBV7-2 and J usage is TRBJ1-5; D unresolved. Trimming left V 1 base short and J 1 base short, with 8 bases between. The CDR3 loop spans 15 amino acids. Germline V gene sequence: CDR1 SGHTA, CDR2 FQGNSA. CDR3 in amino acids: CASSLGPGSNQPQHF. The CDR3 DNA follows: TGTGCCAGCAGCTTAGGGCCGGGAAGCAATCAGCCCCAGCATTTT.

This clone was counted a single time. The chain combines TRBV28 with TRBJ2-7, with TRBD1 matching 9 bases. The V gene's germline CDR1 is MDHEN and CDR2 SYDVKM. The CDR3 totals 13 residues. V shed 9 bases, J shed 0 bases, and the junction held 3 bases outside the gene matches. CDR3 residues: CASGQGSSYEQYF. CDR3 sequence (DNA): TGTGCCAGTGGACAGGGGAGCTCCTACGAGCAGTACTTC.

V and J are TRBV5-1 and TRBJ2-5, with TRBD1 matching 7 bases. J was trimmed by 10 bases and V by 0 bases; bases with no gene match: 6. The germline V gene has CDR1 SGHRS and CDR2 YFSETQ. This CDR3 is 13 amino acids long. The DNA of the CDR3 is TGCGCCAGCAGCTTGGAGGGACAGTTTATCCAGTACTTC. Its protein product is CASSLEGQFIQYF.

V and J are TRBV27 and TRBJ2-3; 13 bases agree with TRBD2. There are 20 residues in the CDR3. The trim removed 7 bases at V and 0 bases at J, leaving 16 bases unmatched. Germline CDR1 and CDR2: MNHEY and SMNVEV (reference sequence). CDR3 nucleotides: TGTGCCAGCAATGCCAAGAATCCGGGACTAGCGGGGACTAGCACAGATACGCAGTATTTT. Protein: CASNAKNPGLAGTSTDTQYF.

V and J are TRBV5-6 and TRBJ2-2; TRBD2 agrees at 8 bases. The CDR3 length is 17 residues. J lost 5 bases, V lost 1 base, and 10 bases had no gene match. CDR1 and CDR2 from the germline V gene are SGHDT and YYEEEE. CDR3 protein: CASSLTSGGVPTGELFF. The CDR3 coding sequence is TGTGCCAGCAGCTTGACCAGCGGGGGCGTACCTACCGGGGAGCTGTTTTTT.

This sequence joins TRBV4-2 and TRBJ2-6; 9 bases fit TRBD1. This CDR3 comprises 19 residues. The junction had 7 bases not matched to a gene; V was cut back by 1 base and J by 0 bases. CDR1 LGHNA and CDR2 YNFKEQ come from the germline V gene. The DNA of the CDR3 is TGTGCCAGCAGCCAAGTTGGGACAGGGACCTCCTCTGGGGCCAACGTCCTGACTTTC. Amino acid sequence: CASSQVGTGTSSGANVLTF.

This chain uses TRBV5-1 with TRBJ1-1, with D possibly TRBD1 on 5 matching bases. V dropped 6 bases and J dropped 5 bases, with 11 bases sitting between them. CDR3 length: 12 residues. The germline V gene encodes CDR1 SGHRS and CDR2 YFSETQ. The chain's CDR3 is CASTGGGTEAFF. The CDR3 DNA is TGCGCCAGCACGGGGGGTGGGACTGAAGCTTTCTTT.

The CDR3 nucleotides are TGTGCCAGCTTAGGGAGAACCAACTATGGCTACACCTTC. It translates to CASLGRTNYGYTF. The J gene is TRBJ1-2, the V gene TRBV19; D is unclear. The germline V gene has CDR1 LNHDA and CDR2 SQIVND (reference sequence). The CDR3 runs to 13 residues. Trimming stripped 9 bases from V and 2 bases from J, with 13 bases between.

The chain uses TRBV18 and TRBJ2-7, with 9 bases lining up with TRBD2. The CDR3 spans 14 residues. The germline gives CDR1 KGHSH, CDR2 LQKENI. J lost 5 bases, V lost 5 bases, and 7 bases had no gene match. CDR3 nucleotide sequence: TGTGCCAGCTCAATGGCGGGGGGGGCCCACGAGCAGTACTTC. It codes for CASSMAGGAHEQYF.

A single count supports this clone. The rearrangement uses TRBV5-1 and TRBJ1-2; the D is unclear. V was shortened by 3 bases and J by 7 bases, with 22 bases between the two germline ends. Germline V CDR1 and CDR2: SGHRS, YFSETQ. CDR3 length: 16 residues. CDR3 protein: CASSSAPETAAGGYTF. CDR3 DNA: TGCGCCAGCAGCTCCGCCCCCGAGACGGCTGCAGGTGGCTACACCTTC.

The chain joins TRBV7-2 to TRBJ2-7; 12 positions match TRBD1. CDR1 and CDR2 from the germline V gene are SGHTA and FQGNSA. V lost 6 bases and J lost 5; bases outside the gene matches: 8. This CDR3 contains 15 residues. The CDR3 region is CASRATGTGGHEQYF. Written as DNA, the CDR3 is TGTGCCAGCAGGGCAACCGGGACAGGGGGCCACGAGCAGTACTTC.

The gene calls are TRBV5-1 and TRBJ1-1; 10 nucleotides align to TRBD1. V dropped 4 bases and J dropped 5; count of bases not matched to a gene: 5. This CDR3 has 14 amino acids. The germline V gene encodes CDR1 SGHRS and CDR2 YFSETQ. The CDR3 coding sequence is TGCGCCAGCAGCCCGGGACAGGGGTATACTGAAGCTTTCTTT. It encodes CASSPGQGYTEAFF.

The genes are TRBV30 and TRBJ2-5; possibly TRBD2 for D (6 bases). The V end lost 0 bases, the J end lost 12 bases, and 11 bases lay between the germline ends. Looked up from germline, CDR1 is GTSNPN and CDR2 is SVGIG (reference sequence). The CDR3 is made up of 11 amino acids. The DNA for the CDR3 is TGTGCCTGGAGTGTCCTGGGGGGAAAGTACTTC. Translated, it gives CAWSVLGGKYF.

The chain employs TRBV12-3 or TRBV12-4 and TRBJ1-2; 10 nucleotides align to TRBD1. This CDR3 has 13 residues. V dropped 10 bases and J dropped 8; count of bases not matched to a gene: 10. Written as DNA, the CDR3 is TGTGCCACGACAAGGAGACAGGGGGCAGGCTACACCTTC. Translating gives CATTRRQGAGYTF.